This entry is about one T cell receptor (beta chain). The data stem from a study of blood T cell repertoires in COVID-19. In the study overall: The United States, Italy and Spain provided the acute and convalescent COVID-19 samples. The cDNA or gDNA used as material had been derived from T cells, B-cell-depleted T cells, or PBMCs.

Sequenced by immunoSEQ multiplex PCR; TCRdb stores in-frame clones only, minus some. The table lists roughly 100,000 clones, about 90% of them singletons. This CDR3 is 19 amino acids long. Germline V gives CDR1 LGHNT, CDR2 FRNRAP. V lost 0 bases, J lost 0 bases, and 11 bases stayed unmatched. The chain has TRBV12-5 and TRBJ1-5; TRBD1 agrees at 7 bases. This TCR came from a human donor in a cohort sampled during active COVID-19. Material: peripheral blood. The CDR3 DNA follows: TGTGCTAGTGGTTTGGTAGTGTGGGGACAGAAAAATAGCAATCAGCCCCAGCATTTT. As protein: CASGLVVWGQKNSNQPQHF.